The rows below give T cell receptor beta chains drawn from one sample of a study of precursors of human CD4 cytotoxic T cells. TCRdb recomputed calls from the reads with MiXCR, one row per CDR3 protein. The sample has more than 150 distinct CDR3 sequences; 41% are singletons. The sequenced sample consisted of memory CD4+ T cells from blood (PBMCs). These receptors originate from a human donor in good health. Both conserved end residues are part of each CDR3. The D gene is left open where the match is weak. The size entry gives once, few, many or a size class.

TRBD1	hyperexpanded	TRBV30	15	TRBJ1-4	TGTGCCTGGAGTCCCAGGACAGGGACTAATGAAAAACTGTTTTTT	CAWSPRTGTNEKLFF